These 17 T cell receptor beta chains originate from one sample sequenced in a study of spatial heterogeneity in lung cancer. TCRdb re-called the 5' RACE reads with MiXCR, one entry per CDR3 protein. This table has 4,500 to 6,000 distinct CDR3 sequences, 16% appearing once. Time point: sample taken at primary tumor resection. Whole RNA from tumor, nontumor lung or frozen PBMC was sequenced unsorted. Sequencing was performed on PBMCs, taken at surgery. The origin of the receptors is a male donor with early-stage non-small cell lung cancer.

The sample holds many counts of this clonotype. The chain has TRBV7-2 and TRBJ2-7; D is unresolved. CDR1 and CDR2 from the germline V gene are SGHTA and FQGNSA. Trimming removed 1 base at V and 3 bases at J, with 7 bases between. The CDR3 length is 13 residues. This CDR3 reads CASSLVGDYEQYF. The CDR3 coding sequence is TGTGCCAGCAGCTTAGTAGGCGACTACGAGCAGTACTTC.

The chain joins TRBV5-1 to TRBJ2-1; 15 bases line up with TRBD2. Germline CDR1 and CDR2: SGHRS and YFSETQ. CDR3 length: 17 residues. The J segment lost 4 bases and the V segment lost 4 bases, leaving 6 bases of the junction unmatched. CDR3 sequence reads: CASSQYGTSGGYNEQFF. In DNA, the CDR3 is TGCGCCAGCAGCCAATACGGGACTAGCGGGGGGTACAATGAGCAGTTCTTC.

This clonotype ranks as medium-sized. The chain carries TRBV6-1 and TRBJ2-3; 9 bases agree with TRBD1. V was clipped by 4 bases and J by 4 bases; unmatched bases: 6. CDR3 size: 15 residues. CDR1 is MNHNS, CDR2 SASEGT, per germline. This chain's CDR3 is CASSGGGTGSDTQYF. CDR3 in DNA: TGTGCCAGCAGTGGAGGAGGGACAGGGTCAGATACGCAGTATTTT.

By sample fraction, this clonotype is medium-sized (0.01 to 0.1%). The chain employs TRBV27 and TRBJ1-2, with TRBD1 matching 8 bases. Germline CDR1 MNHEY, CDR2 SMNVEV (reference sequence). The ends lost 3 bases at V and 1 base at J; junction bases unmatched: 4. CDR3 length: 15 amino acids. The CDR3 reads CASSLTGVYNYGYTF. The DNA of the CDR3 is TGTGCCAGCAGTTTGACAGGGGTATATAACTATGGCTACACCTTC.

This clonotype is labeled as medium-sized. V is TRBV5-1 and J is TRBJ2-3; no reliable D call. The length of the CDR3 is 14 residues. Germline V gene data show CDR1 as SGHRS and CDR2 as YFSETQ. With 3 bases removed from V and 3 bases from J, the gap between germline ends came to 11 bases. The chain's CDR3 is CASSSGGGTDTQYF. The CDR3 DNA is TGCGCCAGCAGCTCAGGCGGTGGGACAGATACGCAGTATTTT.

This clonotype is medium-sized in the sample. This chain links TRBV5-5 with TRBJ2-7; TRBD2 is a possible D gene (6 bases). CDR1 SGHKS and CDR2 YYEKEE come from the germline V gene (reference sequence). The CDR3 contains 14 residues. Trimming removed 2 bases at V and 2 bases at J, with 11 bases between. The CDR3 loop reads CASSFWVAAYEQYF. The DNA of the CDR3 is TGTGCCAGCAGCTTTTGGGTAGCGGCCTACGAGCAGTACTTC.

This clonotype is medium-sized in the sample. This CDR3 reads CASRNLGGTEETQYF. Here the CDR3 DNA reads TGTGCCAGCAGAAACCTCGGGGGTACTGAAGAGACCCAGTACTTC. The gene calls are TRBV6-2 or TRBV6-3 and TRBJ2-5; D perhaps matches TRBD2 (6 bases). V lost 6 bases and J lost 3, with 17 bases in between. This CDR3 contains 15 residues. Looked up from germline, CDR1 is MNHEY and CDR2 is SVGEGT.

In this sample, this clonotype is medium-sized. The chain uses TRBV19 and TRBJ2-7, with a possible D match to TRBD1 (5 bases). CDR1 is LNHDA and CDR2 is SQIVND in the germline V gene (reference sequence). The CDR3 has 12 amino acids. V was trimmed by 6 bases and J by 2 bases, leaving 8 bases between them. CDR3 sequence reads: CASSDSPYEQYF. Here the CDR3 DNA reads TGTGCCAGTAGCGACAGTCCCTACGAGCAGTACTTC. Looking up the rest from reference TRBV19 and TRBJ2-7 gives the full variable domain: DGGITQSPKYLFRKEGQNVTLSCEQNLNHDAMYWYRQDPGQGLRLIYYSQIVNDFQKGDIAEGYSVSREKKESFPLTVTSAQKNPTAFYLCASSDSPYEQYFGPGTRLTVT.

This clonotype was observed at least ten times. This chain connects TRBV20-1 to TRBJ1-1; D may be TRBD1 (6 bases). The CDR3 sequence is 14 residues long. Trimming cost V 5 bases and J 3 bases, with 16 bases left between them. Germline V gene lookup returns CDR1 DFQATT and CDR2 SNEGSKA (reference sequence). In DNA form, the CDR3 reads TGCAGTGCTGGGGCGGGGGGCTCGGACACTGAAGCTTTCTTT. It yields the protein CSAGAGGSDTEAFF.

The DNA for the CDR3 is TGTGCCAGCAGTCCAACTTCGGGTAGGACCCAGTACTTC. It specifies CASSPTSGRTQYF. This chain joins TRBV12-3 or TRBV12-4 and TRBJ2-5; the D is unclear. This CDR3 region has 13 residues. V lost 5 bases to trimming and J lost 7 bases, with 14 bases between them.

This clonotype was seen many times. V is TRBV20-1 and J is TRBJ2-5; TRBD1 is a possible D gene (6 bases). The CDR3 length is 15 residues. CDR1 and CDR2 from the germline V gene are DFQATT and SNEGSKA (reference sequence). Between the trimmed V and J ends, which lost 2 bases and 9 bases, there was a span of 22 bases. The CDR3 DNA follows: TGCAGTGCTAGAACTCCGGGACAACGGGCAGGAGCCCAGTACTTC. Protein: CSARTPGQRAGAQYF.

This clonotype ranks as medium-sized (0.01 to 0.1%). The rearrangement links TRBV15 to TRBJ2-5; 8 bases are shared with TRBD1. From germline, CDR1 is LNHNV and CDR2 YYDKDF (reference sequence). V lost 0 bases and J lost 3; bases outside the gene matches: 3. The CDR3 sequence is 15 residues long. Written as DNA, the CDR3 is TGTGCCACCAGCAGAGATCAGACAGGGGAAGAGACCCAGTACTTC. Protein sequence: CATSRDQTGEETQYF. Using reference TRBV15 and TRBJ2-5 for the parts outside the CDR3, the full variable domain is DAMVIQNPRYQVTQFGKPVTLSCSQTLNHNVMYWYQQKSSQAPKLLFHYYDKDFNNEADTPDNFQSRRPNTSFCFLDIRSPGLGDTAMYLCATSRDQTGEETQYFGPGTRLLVL.

With regard to this clonotype: This may stem from a read error, because a much larger clone lies one nucleotide away. The chain uses TRBV5-1 and TRBJ2-1; 9 bases are a match to TRBD2. This CDR3 spans 16 amino acids. Trimming removed 5 bases from V and 5 bases from J; junction bases left unmatched: 11. CDR1 SGHRS and CDR2 YFSETQ come from the germline V gene. The CDR3 loop reads CASRTGTSRANNEQFF. The DNA of the CDR3 is TGCGCCAGCAGAACCGGGACTAGCAGAGCTAACAATGAGCAGTTCTTC. The full variable domain, rest sourced from reference TRBV5-1 and TRBJ2-1, is KAGVTQTPRYLIKTRGQQVTLSCSPISGHRSVSWYQQTPGQGLQFLFEYFSETQRNKGNFPGRFSGRQFSNSRSEMNVSTLELGDSALYLCASRTGTSRANNEQFFGPGTRLTVL.

By sample fraction, this clonotype is hyperexpanded. J is TRBJ2-4 and V is TRBV7-9, with no clear D. The CDR3 contains 14 residues. Germline V gene data show CDR1 as SEHNR and CDR2 as FQNEAQ (reference sequence). Trimming cost V 1 base and J 0 bases, with 4 bases left between them. DNA for the CDR3: TGTGCCAGCAGCTTAGACATAGCCAAAAACATTCAGTACTTC. Residues: CASSLDIAKNIQYF.

This clonotype was observed a few times. Relative to the germline gene, one junction end is altered; a read error may explain this. The gene calls are TRBV5-4 and TRBJ2-1; the D gene is possibly TRBD1 (6 bases). This CDR3 is 15 amino acids long. The germline gives CDR1 SGHNT, CDR2 YYREEE (reference sequence). The CDR3: CASGVTGGDYYEQFF. The CDR3 DNA reads as TGTGCCAGCGGAGTGACAGGCGGAGACTACTATGAGCAGTTCTTC.

By share, this clonotype ranks as medium-sized (0.01 to 0.1%). The gene calls are TRBV12-3 or TRBV12-4 and TRBJ2-5, with D possibly TRBD2 on 5 matching bases. CDR3 size: 14 residues. V was shortened by 5 bases and J by 5 bases, with 15 bases between the two germline ends. CDR3 nucleotides: TGTGCCAGCAGTCCCCAAGAGGGCCGGGAGACCCAGTACTTC. Protein product: CASSPQEGRETQYF.

As for this clonotype: A read error may be the cause here, since a much bigger clone is one base away. DNA of the CDR3: TGTGTCTGGAGTGTATCAGAGGGTTACGAGCAGTACTTC. It specifies CVWSVSEGYEQYF. The chain recombines TRBV30 with TRBJ2-7, with D maybe TRBD2 (5 bases). The CDR3 is made up of 13 amino acids. Germline V gene sequence: CDR1 GTSNPN, CDR2 SVGIG (reference sequence). Looking up the rest from reference TRBV30 and TRBJ2-7 gives the full variable domain: SQTIHQWPATLVQPVGSPLSLECTVEGTSNPNLYWYRQAAGRGLQLLFYSVGIGQISSEVPQNLSASRPQDRQFILSSKKLLLSDSGFYLCVWSVSEGYEQYFGPGTRLTVT.